This T cell receptor beta chain derives from a study of T cell changes during pregnancy in multiple sclerosis. Profiling relied on immunoSEQ multiplex PCR, and the TCRdb table lists in-frame clones only, not all of them. The sample lists some 34,000 clones, nearly 95% occurring once. This CDR3 is built from 13 residues. Germline values: CDR1 SGHTA, CDR2 FQGNSA. V lost 8 bases to trimming and J lost 0 bases, with 11 bases between them. This sequence was found in a female donor in good health, enrolled as a control in a pregnancy study. The chain joins TRBV7-2 to TRBJ2-7; D may be TRBD1 (6 bases). The source material was CD4+ T cells from peripheral blood mononuclear cells, sampled in the third trimester of pregnancy. In DNA, the CDR3 is TGTGCCAGCCGACAGGTTAGCTCCTACGAGCAGTACTTC. Translated: CASRQVSSYEQYF.